The 23 T cell receptor beta chains below were found in one sample sequenced in a study of control samples from healthy donors and cancer patients. Some clones are missing from TCRdb's copy, which holds only in-frame ones; the method was immunoSEQ multiplex PCR. This table holds some 98,000 clones, around 84% found once. The sample was PBMCs. These receptors all stem from a man in his 70s with lung cancer.

The chain links TRBV4-1 to TRBJ1-6; D perhaps matches TRBD1 (5 bases). The CDR3 covers 17 residues. Looked up from germline, CDR1 is MGHRA and CDR2 is YSYEKL. V dropped 1 base and J dropped 7 bases, with 17 bases sitting between them. As DNA, the CDR3 is TGCGCCAGCAGCCAAGTCAACAGGTTCTCCCGGAATTCACCCCTCCACTTT. Encoded protein: CASSQVNRFSRNSPLHF.

This clone was seen only once. This chain connects TRBV18 to TRBJ1-1, with D maybe TRBD1 (6 bases). This CDR3 is built from 15 residues. V gave up 0 bases and J gave up 0 bases, with 8 bases separating them. Per germline, CDR1 KGHSH and CDR2 LQKENI. The CDR3 coding sequence is TGTGCCAGCTCACCACCGGGACAATTGAACACTGAAGCTTTCTTT. Protein sequence: CASSPPGQLNTEAFF.

This clone was found once. The chain couples TRBV6-5 to TRBJ1-1; TRBD1 aligns across 7 bases. The CDR3 is 14 residues long. Germline V gives CDR1 MNHEY, CDR2 SVGAGI. Trimming at V came to 7 bases and at J to 0 bases, leaving 5 bases not matched to a gene. The CDR3 DNA sequence: TGTGCCAGCATCCAGGGACAGATGAACACTGAAGCTTTCTTT. Amino acid sequence: CASIQGQMNTEAFF.

In this sample, this clone turned up a few times. The rearrangement joins TRBV6-5 to TRBJ1-5; D might be TRBD1 (6 bases). Trimming stripped 6 bases from V and 4 bases from J, with 10 bases between. CDR3 length: 13 amino acids. The germline gives CDR1 MNHEY, CDR2 SVGAGI. The CDR3 DNA follows: TGTGCCAGCAGAATAACAGGGAATCAGCCCCAGCATTTT. Its translation: CASRITGNQPQHF.

The chain is built from TRBV2 and TRBJ2-7; D may be TRBD2 (7 bases). The length of the CDR3 is 17 residues. CDR1 is SNHLY and CDR2 is FYNNEI in the germline V gene. Trimming left V 4 bases short and J 3 bases short, with 22 bases between. CDR3 amino acids: CASSGLGGQGGLYEQYF. CDR3 DNA sequence: TGTGCCAGCAGTGGCCTGGGGGGGCAGGGAGGGCTCTACGAGCAGTACTTC.

The chain carries TRBV3-1 (or the pseudogene TRBV3-2) and TRBJ2-7, with 7 nucleotides matching TRBD2. The CDR3 loop spans 13 amino acids. The trim removed 4 bases at V and 1 base at J, leaving 1 base unmatched. The germline V gene encodes CDR1 LGHDT and CDR2 YNNKEL (reference sequence). CDR3 in amino acids: CASSRGGSYEQYF. The CDR3 DNA sequence: TGTGCCAGCAGCCGCGGGGGTTCCTACGAGCAGTACTTC.

The gene calls are TRBV2 and TRBJ2-7, with D hard to call. Looked up from germline, CDR1 is SNHLY and CDR2 is FYNNEI. Trimming took off 4 bases at V and 0 bases at J, with 13 bases between the two ends. There are 15 residues in the CDR3. The CDR3 region has the DNA TGTGCCAGCAGTGGACCCAGATTAGACTCCTACGAGCAGTACTTC. Translation: CASSGPRLDSYEQYF.

The chain combines TRBV18 with TRBJ1-4; D gene unclear. This CDR3 region has 15 residues. V lost 6 bases, J lost 6 bases, and 17 bases lay in between. In germline, CDR1 is KGHSH, CDR2 LQKENI. The CDR3 reads CASSPRQVGDEKLFF. In DNA form, the CDR3 reads TGTGCCAGCTCCCCCCGACAAGTGGGAGATGAAAAACTGTTTTTT.

The chain employs TRBV7-9 and TRBJ1-1, with D unresolved. The CDR3 loop spans 13 amino acids. The V end was cut by 1 base, the J end by 4 bases, with 7 bases between. Germline values: CDR1 SEHNR, CDR2 FQNEAQ (reference sequence). The CDR3 coding sequence is TGTGCCAGCAGCTTAGTTCAAGCCACTGAAGCTTTCTTT. As protein: CASSLVQATEAFF.

The rearrangement links TRBV11-3 to TRBJ2-1; no reliable D call. CDR1 SGHNT and CDR2 YENEEA come from the germline V gene. The CDR3 spans 12 residues. V lost 2 bases to trimming and J lost 5 bases, with 4 bases between them. CDR3 DNA: TGTGCCAGCAGCTTAATAAACAATGAGCAGTTCTTC. It encodes CASSLINNEQFF.

CDR3 DNA: TGTGCCAGCAGTTACCTCTCCGGGCAGGGTAACTATGGCTACACCTTC. Amino acids: CASSYLSGQGNYGYTF. J is TRBJ1-2 and V is TRBV6-5; D may be TRBD1 (5 bases). The CDR3 runs 16 residues. The germline V and J ends were trimmed by 2 bases and 1 base, with 14 bases remaining between them. Germline values: CDR1 MNHEY, CDR2 SVGAGI.

This rearrangement joins TRBV3-1 (or the pseudogene TRBV3-2) to TRBJ1-3, with a tentative D call TRBD1 (6 bases). CDR3 size: 17 residues. The V end was cut by 4 bases, the J end by 0 bases, with 16 bases between. The V gene's germline CDR1 is LGHDT and CDR2 YNNKEL (reference sequence). CDR3 nucleotides: TGTGCCAGCAGCCGAGGGCCCGACAGGTTCTCTGGAAACACCATATATTTT. Its protein product is CASSRGPDRFSGNTIYF.

As DNA, the CDR3 is TGTGCCACCAGTGACCCTTCCCCCCGGGACAGGGGTAGAGATACGCAGTATTTT. It is translated as CATSDPSPRDRGRDTQYF. The chain carries TRBV24-1 and TRBJ2-3; 10 bases map to TRBD1. This CDR3 contains 18 residues. The germline V gene has CDR1 KGHDR and CDR2 SFDVKD. J was trimmed by 5 bases and V by 4 bases; bases with no gene match: 14.

This clone was recorded once. The genes are TRBV19 and TRBJ1-1; D call uncertain. Germline V gene data show CDR1 as LNHDA and CDR2 as SQIVND (reference sequence). Trimming shortened V by 6 bases and J by 0 bases, and 11 bases separated the two germline ends. The CDR3 is made up of 14 amino acids. The CDR3 sequence is CASRGQVMNTEAFF. CDR3 DNA sequence: TGTGCCAGTAGAGGGCAGGTCATGAACACTGAAGCTTTCTTT.

The V and J genes are TRBV6-2 or TRBV6-3 and TRBJ1-6; a possible D gene is TRBD1 (5 bases). Per the germline V gene, CDR1 is MNHEY and CDR2 is SVGEGT. V lost 4 bases, J lost 9 bases, and 10 bases lay in between. The CDR3 is 13 amino acids. The CDR3 loop is CASSSGTVSPLHF. DNA of the CDR3: TGTGCCAGCAGTTCCGGGACGGTTTCACCCCTCCACTTT.

The rearrangement links TRBV7-9 to TRBJ2-3, with D hard to call. The CDR3 has 12 residues. Germline V gene sequence: CDR1 SEHNR, CDR2 FQNEAQ (reference sequence). Trimming stripped 5 bases from V and 5 bases from J, with 8 bases between. The CDR3 nucleotides are TGTGCCAGCAGCCCCACCGGAGATACGCAGTATTTT. Protein sequence: CASSPTGDTQYF.

The chain joins TRBV2 to TRBJ1-5, with D unresolved. This CDR3 is 14 amino acids long. The germline CDR1 and CDR2 sequences are SNHLY and FYNNEI. Trimming pared 10 bases from V and 0 bases from J, leaving 13 bases between. The CDR3 is CAIKDGDSNQPQHF. CDR3 nucleotide sequence: TGTGCCATCAAGGACGGAGATAGCAATCAGCCCCAGCATTTT.

The chain carries TRBV11-2 and TRBJ2-7; D is ambiguous. Germline loops: CDR1 SGHAT, CDR2 FQNNGV. The CDR3 spans 17 residues. V gave up 1 base and J gave up 0 bases, with 16 bases separating them. The CDR3 spells CASSLVAARQSSYEQYF. The CDR3 nucleotides read TGTGCCAGCAGCTTAGTAGCCGCCCGGCAGAGCTCCTACGAGCAGTACTTC.

The chain links TRBV3-1 (or the pseudogene TRBV3-2) to TRBJ1-1; D unresolved. Trimming shortened V by 0 bases and J by 11 bases, and 16 bases separated the two germline ends. The germline gives CDR1 LGHDT, CDR2 YNNKEL (reference sequence). The CDR3 totals 14 residues. CDR3 DNA sequence: TGTGCCAGCAGCCAAGATAGTGCGATCGACCGGGCTTTCTTT. It translates to CASSQDSAIDRAFF.

The chain couples TRBV30 to TRBJ1-1; D not resolved. Per germline, CDR1 GTSNPN and CDR2 SVGIG (reference sequence). This CDR3 contains 12 residues. V lost 5 bases to trimming and J lost 1 base, with 8 bases between them. CDR3 sequence (DNA): TGTGCCTGGGGCAGCCAGAACACTGAAGCTTTCTTT. This encodes CAWGSQNTEAFF.

CDR3 in DNA: TGTGCCAGCAGCTTGGACCCTCCCCAGTACTTC. This gives the protein CASSLDPPQYF. The chain couples TRBV5-8 to TRBJ2-5; no definite D call. The germline gives CDR1 SGHTS, CDR2 YDEGEE. CDR3 size: 11 residues. Trimming pared 0 bases from V and 9 bases from J, leaving 6 bases between.

Worth noting for this clone: The sample carries other DNA sequences with the same CDR3. The chain combines TRBV5-1 with TRBJ2-7, with 8 bases lining up with TRBD2. The CDR3 contains 15 residues. The germline V gene encodes CDR1 SGHRS and CDR2 YFSETQ. V lost 0 bases, J lost 3 bases, and 5 bases stayed unmatched. The DNA for the CDR3 is TGCGCCAGCAGCTTGGGGGGCGGGGGGAACTACGAGCAGTACTTC. Amino acid sequence: CASSLGGGGNYEQYF.

The CDR3 loop reads CASRPPTGMNTEAFF. The CDR3 nucleotides are TGTGCCAGCAGGCCGCCGACAGGGATGAACACTGAAGCTTTCTTT. V and J are TRBV28 and TRBJ1-1; TRBD1 matches at 7 bases. The CDR3 runs 15 residues. Germline CDR1 reads MDHEN; CDR2 reads SYDVKM. V gave up 6 bases and J gave up 0 bases; unmatched junction bases: 7.